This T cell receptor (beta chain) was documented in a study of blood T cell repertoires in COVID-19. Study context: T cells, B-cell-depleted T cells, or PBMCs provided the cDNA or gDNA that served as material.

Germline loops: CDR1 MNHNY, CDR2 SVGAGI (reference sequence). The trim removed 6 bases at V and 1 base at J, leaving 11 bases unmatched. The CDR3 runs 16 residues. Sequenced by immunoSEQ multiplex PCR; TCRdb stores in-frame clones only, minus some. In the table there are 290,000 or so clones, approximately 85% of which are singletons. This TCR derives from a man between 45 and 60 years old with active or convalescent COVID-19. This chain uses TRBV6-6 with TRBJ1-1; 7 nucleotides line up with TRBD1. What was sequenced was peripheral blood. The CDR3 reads CASRPDREIWNTEAFF. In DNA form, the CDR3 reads TGTGCCAGCAGACCTGACAGGGAAATATGGAACACTGAAGCTTTCTTT.